The clone carrying this T cell receptor (beta chain) was observed a single time. Its antigen is as yet unknown. Generated by immunoSEQ multiplex PCR, the TCRdb table keeps only in-frame clones and is missing some. The sample holds about 40,000 clones, roughly three quarters seen once. The sample belongs to a study of radiotherapy plus CTLA-4 blockade in lung cancer. Study as a whole: Objective responses were documented in about 20% of patients, with disease control in roughly 31%. Study-wide points: Blood saw expansion of tumor-derived TCR clones after radiotherapy plus ipilimumab.

J was trimmed by 4 bases and V by 3 bases; bases with no gene match: 5. CDR1 is SGHKS and CDR2 is YYEKEE in the germline V gene (reference sequence). The CDR3 totals 14 residues. The chain has TRBV5-5 and TRBJ1-2; 8 nucleotides match TRBD1. Sequences were derived from peripheral blood, sampled from a patient treated with radiotherapy plus ipilimumab. This sequence originates from a human donor with non-small cell lung cancer that progressed on radiotherapy plus ipilimumab. The CDR3 DNA is TGTGCCAGCAGCTCCTCAGGGGGCGGCTATGGCTACACCTTC. Protein: CASSSSGGGYGYTF.